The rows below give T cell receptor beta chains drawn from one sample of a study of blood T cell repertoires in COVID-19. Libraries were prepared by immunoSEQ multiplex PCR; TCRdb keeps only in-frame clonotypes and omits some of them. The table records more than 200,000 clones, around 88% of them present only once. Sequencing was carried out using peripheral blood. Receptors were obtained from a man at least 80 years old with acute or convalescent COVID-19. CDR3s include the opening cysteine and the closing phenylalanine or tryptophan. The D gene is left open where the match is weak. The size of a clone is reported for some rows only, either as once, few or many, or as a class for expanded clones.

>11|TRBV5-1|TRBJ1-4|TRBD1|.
CASSFRGELFF
TGCGCCAGCAGCTTCAGGGGGGAACTGTTTTTT
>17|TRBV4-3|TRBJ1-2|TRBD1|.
CASSQDVRTGGGYGYTF
TGCGCCAGCAGCCAAGATGTCAGGACAGGGGGCGGCTATGGCTACACCTTC
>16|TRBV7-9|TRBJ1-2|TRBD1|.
CASSDWGQGTNYGYTF
TGTGCCAGCAGCGACTGGGGACAGGGCACTAACTATGGCTACACCTTC
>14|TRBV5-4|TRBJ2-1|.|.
CASSLDPGYNEQFF
TGTGCCAGCAGCTTGGACCCGGGATACAATGAGCAGTTCTTC
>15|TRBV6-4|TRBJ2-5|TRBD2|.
CASRRDTSAQETQYF
TGTGCCAGCAGAAGAGATACTAGCGCACAAGAGACCCAGTACTTC
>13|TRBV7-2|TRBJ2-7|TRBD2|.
CASSSVREGEQYF
TGTGCCAGCAGCTCCGTTCGGGAGGGGGAGCAGTACTTC
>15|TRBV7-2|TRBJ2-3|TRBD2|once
CASTPPSGREDTQYF
TGTGCCAGCACCCCACCAAGCGGGAGAGAGGATACGCAGTATTTT
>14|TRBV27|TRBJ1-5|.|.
CASSLRSGNQPQHF
TGTGCCAGCAGTTTAAGGTCAGGGAATCAGCCCCAGCATTTT
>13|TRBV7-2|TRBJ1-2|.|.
CASSLNRLYGYTF
TGTGCCAGCAGCTTAAACAGGCTCTATGGCTACACCTTC
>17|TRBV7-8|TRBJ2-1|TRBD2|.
CASSLFSGTSGTNEQFF
TGTGCCAGCAGCTTATTCTCCGGGACTAGCGGGACGAATGAGCAGTTCTTC
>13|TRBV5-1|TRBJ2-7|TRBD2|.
CASSSGTSYEQYF
TGCGCCAGCAGCAGCGGGACGTCCTACGAGCAGTACTTC
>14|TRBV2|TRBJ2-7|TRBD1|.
CASSRGQSTYEQYF
TGTGCCAGCTCTAGGGGACAGTCAACCTACGAGCAGTACTTC
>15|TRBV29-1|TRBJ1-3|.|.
CSVSADRASGNTIYF
TGCAGCGTTTCGGCCGACAGAGCCTCTGGAAACACCATATATTTT
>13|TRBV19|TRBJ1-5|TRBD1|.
CASRTGGNQPQHF
TGTGCCAGTCGTACAGGGGGCAATCAGCCCCAGCATTTT
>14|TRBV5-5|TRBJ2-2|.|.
CASNSNANTGELFF
TGTGCCAGCAATAGTAACGCGAACACCGGGGAGCTGTTTTTT
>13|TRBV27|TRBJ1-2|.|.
CASSPGTYYGYTF
TGTGCCAGCAGTCCGGGGACTTACTATGGCTACACCTTC
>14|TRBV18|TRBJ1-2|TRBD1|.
CASSPTGTGDGYTF
TGTGCCAGCTCACCTACCGGAACAGGGGATGGCTACACCTTC
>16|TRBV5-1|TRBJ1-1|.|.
CASSFSSSGKNTEAFF
TGCGCCAGCAGCTTTTCGTCAAGCGGAAAGAACACTGAAGCTTTCTTT
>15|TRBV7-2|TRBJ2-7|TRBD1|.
CASSLVGTGPNEQYF
TGTGCCAGCAGCTTAGTGGGGACAGGGCCCAACGAGCAGTACTTC
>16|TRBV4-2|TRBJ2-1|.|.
CASSQGVTGTYNEQFF
TGTGCCAGCAGCCAAGGGGTCACCGGGACCTACAATGAGCAGTTCTTC
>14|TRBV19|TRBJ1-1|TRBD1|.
CASINQGENTEAFF
TGTGCCAGTATCAATCAGGGGGAGAACACTGAAGCTTTCTTT
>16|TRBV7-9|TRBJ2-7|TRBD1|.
CASSPRIGQGIHEQYF
TGTGCCAGCAGCCCCCGTATTGGACAGGGAATCCACGAGCAGTACTTC
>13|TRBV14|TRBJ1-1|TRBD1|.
CASSLQGYTEAFF
TGTGCCAGCAGCCTACAGGGGTACACTGAAGCTTTCTTT
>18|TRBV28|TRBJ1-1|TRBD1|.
CASPRSDRGPWLNTEAFF
TGTGCCAGCCCTCGCTCGGACAGGGGCCCGTGGCTCAACACTGAAGCTTTCTTT
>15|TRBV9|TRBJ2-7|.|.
CASSAEGLMQSEQYF
TGTGCCAGCAGCGCAGAGGGACTTATGCAGAGCGAGCAGTACTTC
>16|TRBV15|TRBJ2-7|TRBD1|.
CATSRAGTVSSYEQYF
TGTGCCACCAGCAGAGCCGGGACAGTCAGCTCCTACGAGCAGTACTTC
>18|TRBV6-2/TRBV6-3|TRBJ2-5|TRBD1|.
CASSYSFGTGGLQETQYF
TGTGCCAGCAGTTACTCGTTTGGGACAGGGGGTCTCCAAGAGACCCAGTACTTC
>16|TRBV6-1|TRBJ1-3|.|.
CASSETRGQFGNTIYF
TGTGCCAGCAGTGAAACGAGAGGACAGTTTGGAAACACCATATATTTT
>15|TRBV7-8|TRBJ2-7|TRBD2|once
CASSLGAGAPREQYF
TGTGCCAGCAGCTTAGGTGCGGGAGCCCCTCGTGAGCAGTACTTC
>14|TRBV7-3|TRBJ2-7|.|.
CASSLNRGAYEQYF
TGTGCCAGCAGCTTAAATCGCGGTGCCTACGAGCAGTACTTC
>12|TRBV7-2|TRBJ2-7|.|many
CASSPTGYEQYF
TGTGCCAGCAGCCCGACCGGGTACGAGCAGTACTTC
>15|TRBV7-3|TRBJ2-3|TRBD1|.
CASSTRTGGADTQYF
TGTGCCAGCAGCACGCGGACAGGGGGCGCAGATACGCAGTATTTT
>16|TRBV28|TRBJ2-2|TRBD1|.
CASRSTGTAFFGELFF
TGTGCCAGCAGATCCACCGGGACAGCATTTTTCGGGGAGCTGTTTTTT
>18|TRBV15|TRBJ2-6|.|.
CATSRGQGVGSGANVLTF
TGTGCCACCAGCAGAGGGCAGGGTGTGGGTTCTGGGGCCAACGTCCTGACTTTC
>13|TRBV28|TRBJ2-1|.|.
CASSPGGRNEQFF
TGTGCCAGCAGTCCCGGAGGTCGCAATGAGCAGTTCTTC
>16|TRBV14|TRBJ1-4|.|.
CASSHRGVGDGGKLFF
TGTGCCAGCAGCCATCGAGGAGTAGGGGACGGGGGAAAACTGTTTTTT
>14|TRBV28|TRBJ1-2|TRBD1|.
CATEQGSTYYGYTF
TGTGCCACAGAACAGGGGTCCACATACTATGGCTACACCTTC
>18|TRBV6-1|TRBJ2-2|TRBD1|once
CASSERDRQGWKTGELFF
TGTGCCAGCAGTGAGAGGGATAGACAGGGTTGGAAAACCGGGGAGCTGTTTTTT
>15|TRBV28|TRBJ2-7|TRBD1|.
CASSGLGQGSYEQYF
TGTGCCAGCAGCGGACTGGGACAGGGTTCCTACGAGCAGTACTTC
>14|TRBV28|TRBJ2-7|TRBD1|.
CASSFPARGLEQYF
TGTGCCAGCAGTTTCCCCGCAAGGGGGCTCGAGCAGTACTTC
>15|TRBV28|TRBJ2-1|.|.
CASSQERRDYNEQFF
TGTGCCAGCAGTCAAGAAAGGAGGGACTACAATGAGCAGTTCTTC
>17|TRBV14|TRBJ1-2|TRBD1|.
CASSQDLGTGEDYGYTF
TGTGCCAGCAGCCAAGATCTTGGGACAGGGGAAGACTATGGCTACACCTTC
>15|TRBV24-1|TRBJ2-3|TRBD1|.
CATSDLGQGTDTQYF
TGTGCCACCAGTGATCTAGGACAGGGAACAGATACGCAGTATTTT
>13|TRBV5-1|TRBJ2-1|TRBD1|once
CASSLETGSEQFF
TGCGCCAGCAGCTTGGAGACAGGGAGTGAGCAGTTCTTC
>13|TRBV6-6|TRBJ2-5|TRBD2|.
CASTAGDGETQYF
TGTGCCAGCACCGCGGGGGACGGTGAGACCCAGTACTTC
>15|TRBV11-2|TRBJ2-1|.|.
CASSSAGRSYNEQFF
TGTGCCAGCAGCAGCGCCGGCCGCTCCTACAATGAGCAGTTCTTC
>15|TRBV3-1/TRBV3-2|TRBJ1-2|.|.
CASSLNPGGNYGYTF
TGTGCCAGCAGCCTAAATCCGGGGGGTAACTATGGCTACACCTTC
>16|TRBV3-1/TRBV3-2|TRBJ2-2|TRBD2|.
CASSQERGGFGGELFF
TGTGCCAGCAGCCAAGAGCGGGGGGGCTTCGGCGGGGAGCTGTTTTTT
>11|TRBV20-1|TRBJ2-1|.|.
CSATSYNEQFF
TGCAGTGCTACTAGTTACAATGAGCAGTTCTTC
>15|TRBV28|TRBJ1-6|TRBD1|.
CASTREGAGNSPLHF
TGTGCCAGCACCCGGGAGGGGGCAGGGAATTCACCCCTCCACTTT
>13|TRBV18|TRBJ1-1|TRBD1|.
CASSPGTGPEAFF
TGTGCCAGCTCACCAGGGACAGGCCCTGAAGCTTTCTTT